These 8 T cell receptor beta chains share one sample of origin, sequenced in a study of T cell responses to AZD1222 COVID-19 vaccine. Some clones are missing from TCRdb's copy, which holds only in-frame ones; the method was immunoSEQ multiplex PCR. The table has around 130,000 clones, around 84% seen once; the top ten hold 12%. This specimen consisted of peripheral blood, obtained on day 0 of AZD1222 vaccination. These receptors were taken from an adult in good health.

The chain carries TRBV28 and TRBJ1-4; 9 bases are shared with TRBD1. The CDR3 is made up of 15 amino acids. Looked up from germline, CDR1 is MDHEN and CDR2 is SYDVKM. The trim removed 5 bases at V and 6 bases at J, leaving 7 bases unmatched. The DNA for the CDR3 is TGTGCCAGCAGTGCCCCGGGACAGGGTGATGAAAAACTGTTTTTT. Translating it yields CASSAPGQGDEKLFF.

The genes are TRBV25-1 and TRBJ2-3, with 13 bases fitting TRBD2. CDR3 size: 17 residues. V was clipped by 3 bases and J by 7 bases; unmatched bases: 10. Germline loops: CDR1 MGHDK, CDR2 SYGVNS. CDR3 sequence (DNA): TGTGCCAGCAGTGATGGACTAGCGGGAGAAAATAGACATACGCAGTATTTT. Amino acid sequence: CASSDGLAGENRHTQYF. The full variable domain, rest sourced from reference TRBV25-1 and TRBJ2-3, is EADIYQTPRYLVIGTGKKITLECSQTMGHDKMYWYQQDPGMELHLIHYSYGVNSTEKGDLSSESTVSRIRTEHFPLTLESARPSHTSQYLCASSDGLAGENRHTQYFGPGTRLTVL.

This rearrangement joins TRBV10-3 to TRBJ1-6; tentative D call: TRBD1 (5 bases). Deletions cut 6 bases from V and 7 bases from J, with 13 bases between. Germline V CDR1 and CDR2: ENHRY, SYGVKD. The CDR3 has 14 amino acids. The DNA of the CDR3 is TGTGCCATCAGATCAAACCAGGGCAATTCACCCCTCCACTTT. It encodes CAIRSNQGNSPLHF.

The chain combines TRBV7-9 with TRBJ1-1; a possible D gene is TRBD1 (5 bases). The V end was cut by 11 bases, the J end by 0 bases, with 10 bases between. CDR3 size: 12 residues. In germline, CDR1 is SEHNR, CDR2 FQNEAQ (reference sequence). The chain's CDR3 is CAVRTLNTEAFF. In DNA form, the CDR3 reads TGTGCCGTCCGGACATTGAACACTGAAGCTTTCTTT.

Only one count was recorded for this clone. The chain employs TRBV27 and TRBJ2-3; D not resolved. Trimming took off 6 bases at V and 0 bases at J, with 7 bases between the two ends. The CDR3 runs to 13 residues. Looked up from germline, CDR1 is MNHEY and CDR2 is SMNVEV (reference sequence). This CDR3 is CASSLRSTDTQYF. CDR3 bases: TGTGCCAGCAGCTTGCGTAGCACAGATACGCAGTATTTT.

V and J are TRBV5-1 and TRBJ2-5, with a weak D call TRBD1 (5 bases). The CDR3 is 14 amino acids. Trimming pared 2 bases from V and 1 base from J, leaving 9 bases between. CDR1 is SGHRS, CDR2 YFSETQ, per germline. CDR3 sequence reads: CASSFRVPQETQYF. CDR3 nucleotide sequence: TGCGCCAGCAGCTTCAGGGTGCCCCAAGAGACCCAGTACTTC.

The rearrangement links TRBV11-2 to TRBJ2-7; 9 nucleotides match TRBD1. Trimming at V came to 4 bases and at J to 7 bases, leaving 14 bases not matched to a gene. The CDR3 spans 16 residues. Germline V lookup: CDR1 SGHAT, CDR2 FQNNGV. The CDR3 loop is CASSSYPGTGTNEQYF. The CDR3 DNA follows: TGTGCCAGCAGCTCCTATCCCGGGACAGGGACAAATGAGCAGTACTTC. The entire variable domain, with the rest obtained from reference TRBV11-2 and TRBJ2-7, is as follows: EAGVAQSPRYKIIEKRQSVAFWCNPISGHATLYWYQQILGQGPKLLIQFQNNGVVDDSQLPKDRFSAERLKGVDSTLKIQPAKLEDSAVYLCASSSYPGTGTNEQYFGPGTRLTVT.

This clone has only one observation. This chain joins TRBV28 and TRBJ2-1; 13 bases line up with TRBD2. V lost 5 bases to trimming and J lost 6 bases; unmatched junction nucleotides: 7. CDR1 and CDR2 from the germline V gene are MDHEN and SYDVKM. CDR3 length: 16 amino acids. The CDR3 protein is CASSPGLAGIPNEQFF. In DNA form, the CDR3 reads TGTGCCAGCAGTCCGGGACTAGCGGGAATTCCCAATGAGCAGTTCTTC.